The 26 T cell receptor beta chains in this list originate from one sample, sequenced in a study of shared clonotypes between healthy human individuals. Libraries were prepared by immunoSEQ multiplex PCR; TCRdb keeps only in-frame clonotypes and omits some of them. The data contain around 2,000,000 clones, roughly 94% of them seen just once; the ten biggest clones take up 0.1% to 0.15%. The sample was naive CD4+ T cells sorted from blood. Subset noted: CD45RA+ positively selected. The receptor source for this set is a man between 18 and 35 years old in good health.

The rearrangement uses TRBV5-1 and TRBJ1-4, with unresolved D. CDR1 is SGHRS, CDR2 YFSETQ, per germline. The CDR3 contains 19 residues. The V gene lost 3 bases and the J gene lost 0 bases, with 21 bases spanning the gap. For the CDR3, the DNA is TGCGCCAGCAGCTCGGGCGGAGGGTCCCTAGGAGCAACTAATGAAAAACTGTTTTTT. It specifies CASSSGGGSLGATNEKLFF.

The rearrangement links TRBV11-2 to TRBJ1-3, with D maybe TRBD1 (5 bases). V was clipped by 5 bases and J by 7 bases, with 12 bases between them. CDR1 and CDR2 (germline): SGHAT, FQNNGV. This CDR3 has 13 residues. Here the CDR3 reads CASSLSGTNTIYF. As DNA, the CDR3 is TGTGCCAGCAGCCTAAGCGGGACTAACACCATATATTTT.

The J gene is TRBJ1-4, the V gene TRBV30; D is uncertain. The V and J ends lost 4 bases and 0 bases respectively, with 9 bases between them. The CDR3 spans 14 residues. Germline CDR1 GTSNPN, CDR2 SVGIG (reference sequence). CDR3 protein: CAWKGSATNEKLFF. CDR3 nucleotides: TGTGCCTGGAAGGGAAGCGCAACTAATGAAAAACTGTTTTTT.

V is TRBV5-1 and J is TRBJ2-3, with 9 bases aligning to TRBD2. CDR3 length: 15 residues. Germline loops: CDR1 SGHRS, CDR2 YFSETQ. V lost 4 bases to trimming and J lost 2 bases; unmatched junction nucleotides: 5. This chain's CDR3 is CASSPWTSVTDTQYF. The DNA of the CDR3 is TGCGCCAGCAGCCCGTGGACTAGCGTCACAGATACGCAGTATTTT.

The chain links TRBV2 to TRBJ1-1, with 7 bases that match TRBD1. V lost 8 bases and J lost 0; bases outside the gene matches: 3. From germline, CDR1 is SNHLY and CDR2 FYNNEI. There are 13 residues in the CDR3. The CDR3 reads CASLQGMNTEAFF. In DNA form, the CDR3 reads TGTGCCAGCTTACAGGGGATGAACACTGAAGCTTTCTTT.

The J gene is TRBJ1-2, the V gene TRBV6-5; D might be TRBD1 (5 bases). In germline, CDR1 is MNHEY, CDR2 SVGAGI. The V and J ends lost 5 bases and 8 bases respectively, with 12 bases between them. CDR3 length: 12 residues. The CDR3 spells CASSQTTVGYTF. CDR3 bases: TGTGCCAGCAGTCAGACGACAGTGGGCTACACCTTC.

The chain recombines TRBV11-3 with TRBJ2-3; 7 nucleotides align to TRBD1. Germline loops: CDR1 SGHNT, CDR2 YENEEA. The ends lost 5 bases at V and 6 bases at J; junction bases unmatched: 2. The CDR3 is 12 amino acids. DNA of the CDR3: TGTGCCAGCAGCGTACAGGGGGATACGCAGTATTTT. Translation: CASSVQGDTQYF. The full variable domain, its missing parts supplied by reference TRBV11-3 and TRBJ2-3, is EAGVVQSPRYKIIEKKQPVAFWCNPISGHNTLYWYLQNLGQGPELLIRYENEEAVDDSQLPKDRFSAERLKGVDSTLKIQPAELGDSAVYLCASSVQGDTQYFGPGTRLTVL.

This chain uses TRBV18 with TRBJ2-7; 13 nucleotides agree with TRBD2. The CDR3 length is 15 residues. J lost 7 bases, V lost 4 bases, and 7 bases had no gene match. CDR1 is KGHSH and CDR2 is LQKENI in the germline V gene. CDR3 region: CASSLGLAGAREQYF. The CDR3 bases are TGTGCCAGCTCACTAGGACTAGCGGGAGCAAGGGAGCAGTACTTC.

The CDR3 loop is CASSLTGGKSTYEQYF. The CDR3 DNA reads as TGTGCCAGCAGCTTGACAGGGGGGAAGTCTACCTACGAGCAGTACTTC. The chain is built from TRBV11-2 and TRBJ2-7, with TRBD1 matching over 9 bases. The CDR3 covers 16 residues. V trimming: 3 bases; J trimming: 2 bases; junction bases outside the gene matches: 8. The V gene's germline CDR1 is SGHAT and CDR2 FQNNGV.

Turning to this clone: The same CDR3 also results from other DNA sequences found in this sample. The genes are TRBV6-1 and TRBJ1-2; D uncertain. The CDR3 runs 13 residues. Germline CDR1 reads MNHNS; CDR2 reads SASEGT. Deletions cut 0 bases from V and 2 bases from J, with 4 bases between. The CDR3 loop is CASSEAGNYGYTF. In DNA form, the CDR3 reads TGTGCCAGCAGTGAAGCGGGGAACTATGGCTACACCTTC.

This chain uses TRBV5-1 with TRBJ2-5; D not certain. Per germline, CDR1 SGHRS and CDR2 YFSETQ. V lost 2 bases to trimming and J lost 3 bases, with 5 bases between them. The CDR3 covers 12 residues. Here the CDR3 reads CASSFNEETQYF. The CDR3, as DNA: TGCGCCAGCAGCTTTAACGAAGAGACCCAGTACTTC.

CDR3 amino acids: CASSEAGTGRNTIYF. The CDR3 coding sequence is TGTGCCAGCAGTGAAGCCGGGACGGGACGAAACACCATATATTTT. The V call is TRBV6-1, the J call TRBJ1-3, with D perhaps TRBD1 (5 bases). This CDR3 contains 15 residues. With 0 bases removed from V and 5 bases from J, the gap between germline ends came to 11 bases. The germline gives CDR1 MNHNS, CDR2 SASEGT.

To note about this clone: One end of the junction is discordant with germline, which a read error may explain. V gene TRBV5-1 combines with J gene TRBJ2-3; the match to TRBD1 covers 11 bases. This CDR3 is 16 amino acids long. Germline V gives CDR1 SGHRS, CDR2 YFSETQ. DNA of the CDR3: TGCGCCAGCACCTTGACCTCCGGGACAGGGGGAGATACGCAGTATTTT. Residues: CASTLTSGTGGDTQYF.

The J gene is TRBJ1-2, the V gene TRBV19; no definite D call. Germline V lookup: CDR1 LNHDA, CDR2 SQIVND (reference sequence). Between the trimmed V and J ends, which lost 3 bases and 2 bases, there was a span of 10 bases. The CDR3 runs to 14 residues. CDR3 amino acids: CASSIWDRNYGYTF. CDR3 DNA sequence: TGTGCCAGTAGTATCTGGGATCGAAACTATGGCTACACCTTC.

This rearrangement joins TRBV7-6 to TRBJ1-2; 8 positions match TRBD1. Germline trimming cut 1 base from V and 3 bases from J; bases unmatched to any gene: 7. From germline, CDR1 is SGHVS and CDR2 FNYEAQ. The CDR3 consists of 16 residues. Written as DNA, the CDR3 is TGTGCCAGCAGCTTAGTCCCCCAGGGGGCGGACTATGGCTACACCTTC. Translating it yields CASSLVPQGADYGYTF.

This chain connects TRBV5-3 to TRBJ2-6; 11 nucleotides agree with TRBD1. TRBV5-3 is filed as an ORF, its function uncertain. The ends lost 0 bases at V and 0 bases at J; junction bases unmatched: 5. The CDR3 contains 19 residues. CDR3: CARSLGTGGLPSGANVLTF. The DNA of the CDR3 is TGTGCCAGAAGCTTGGGGACAGGGGGCTTACCCTCTGGGGCCAACGTCCTGACTTTC.

This rearrangement joins TRBV25-1 to TRBJ2-4, with D tentatively TRBD1 (7 bases). Germline assignment: CDR1 MGHDK and CDR2 SYGVNS. V lost 5 bases and J 8 bases, leaving 13 bases between the germline ends. The CDR3 consists of 13 residues. CDR3 nucleotides: TGTGCCAGCAGTAACAGGGGCGGGGACATTCAGTACTTC. Translating gives CASSNRGGDIQYF. Combining the CDR3 with reference TRBV25-1 and TRBJ2-4 gives the whole variable domain EADIYQTPRYLVIGTGKKITLECSQTMGHDKMYWYQQDPGMELHLIHYSYGVNSTEKGDLSSESTVSRIRTEHFPLTLESARPSHTSQYLCASSNRGGDIQYFGAGTRLSVL.

The chain employs TRBV18 and TRBJ2-7; 7 positions agree with TRBD2. This CDR3 is 15 amino acids long. Germline V gene lookup returns CDR1 KGHSH and CDR2 LQKENI. V gave up 3 bases and J gave up 5 bases; unmatched junction bases: 10. Here the CDR3 DNA reads TGTGCCAGCTCACCCCGTTTGGGGGAGGGGAACGAGCAGTACTTC. Translating gives CASSPRLGEGNEQYF.

The V and J genes are TRBV5-4 and TRBJ1-2; no clear D gene. Trimming stripped 0 bases from V and 3 bases from J, with 12 bases between. CDR1 is SGHNT, CDR2 YYREEE, per germline (reference sequence). The CDR3 runs 15 residues. The CDR3 sequence: CASSLVREVDYGYTF. DNA of the CDR3: TGTGCCAGCAGCTTGGTAAGGGAGGTTGACTATGGCTACACCTTC.

This clone was detected once. The chain links TRBV13 to TRBJ2-5, with TRBD2 matching over 11 bases. V shed 2 bases and J 5 bases; nucleotides not matched to a gene: 4. CDR3 length: 15 amino acids. Looked up from germline, CDR1 is PRHDT and CDR2 is FYEKMQ (reference sequence). In DNA, the CDR3 is TGTGCCAGCAGCTTAACTAGCGGGGGTAGGGAGACCCAGTACTTC. Its protein product is CASSLTSGGRETQYF.

This clone appeared once. The J gene is TRBJ2-4, the V gene TRBV18, with D possibly TRBD2 on 6 matching bases. The CDR3 covers 16 residues. With 2 bases removed from V and 0 bases from J, the gap between germline ends came to 11 bases. The germline gives CDR1 KGHSH, CDR2 LQKENI. The CDR3 bases are TGTGCCAGCTCACCAGCGGGACGGCTAGCCAAAAACATTCAGTACTTC. Amino acids: CASSPAGRLAKNIQYF.

CDR3 nucleotide sequence: TGTGCCAGCAGACTACAGGGGGAAGAGACCCAGTACTTC. Translation gives CASRLQGEETQYF. V and J are TRBV27 and TRBJ2-5; TRBD1 aligns across 8 bases. Unmatched junction bases numbered 3, after V lost 6 bases and J lost 3 bases. CDR3 length: 13 amino acids. CDR1 and CDR2 (germline): MNHEY, SMNVEV (reference sequence).

CDR3 in amino acids: CASQGGQPPYEQYF. Here the CDR3 DNA reads TGTGCCAGTCAAGGTGGACAACCGCCGTACGAGCAGTACTTC. This chain joins TRBV6-1 and TRBJ2-7; D may be TRBD1 (5 bases). V was cut by 9 bases and J by 4 bases, with 19 bases left in between. Germline assignment: CDR1 MNHNS and CDR2 SASEGT. This CDR3 has 14 amino acids.

As for this clone: This specimen includes other DNA sequences encoding the same CDR3. J is TRBJ2-7 and V is TRBV9; D is possibly TRBD2 (6 bases). The CDR3 runs to 13 residues. V lost 0 bases and J lost 5, with 9 bases in between. From germline, CDR1 is SGDLS and CDR2 YYNGEE. This CDR3 is CASSVGGGDEQYF. CDR3 nucleotide sequence: TGTGCCAGCAGCGTAGGAGGAGGGGACGAGCAGTACTTC.

This chain connects TRBV7-8 to TRBJ1-1; 10 bases map to TRBD1. V was clipped by 5 bases and J by 1 base; unmatched bases: 7. CDR3 size: 16 residues. Per germline, CDR1 SGHVS and CDR2 FQNEAQ. The CDR3 region is CASSRTTGGPNTEAFF. The CDR3 coding sequence is TGTGCCAGCAGCCGGACGACAGGGGGCCCGAACACTGAAGCTTTCTTT.

The genes are TRBV9 and TRBJ1-4, with D tentatively TRBD1 (6 bases). The CDR3 runs to 16 residues. Between the trimmed V and J ends, which lost 2 bases and 7 bases, there was a span of 18 bases. From germline, CDR1 is SGDLS and CDR2 YYNGEE. The CDR3 sequence: CASSVSGGFRGEKLFF. As DNA, the CDR3 is TGTGCCAGCAGCGTCAGTGGAGGGTTCAGGGGTGAAAAACTGTTTTTT.